This TCR beta chain was captured by sequencing in a study of CD8+CD57+ T cells in acquired aplastic anemia. Study-level information: The mean DNA yield obtained from sorted CD4+ and CD8+ cells came to approximately 3 ug. Reads per healthy sample averaged roughly 10 million (CD4+) and 11.0 million (CD8+).

V lost 4 bases and J 9 bases, leaving 18 bases between the germline ends. The CDR3 loop spans 13 amino acids. Germline CDR1 reads DFQATT; CDR2 reads SNEGSKA (reference sequence). To note about this clonotype: Its antigen remains unidentified.

Notes on the study in general: Patients had twenty-nine CD8+ CDR3 sequences in common with controls (the shared set).

Genomic DNA served as template for TCR beta VDJ and CDR3 profiling. In TCRdb, the reads were re-called with MiXCR into one record per CDR3 protein. The sample yields hundreds of thousands of distinct CDR3 sequences, about 70% seen once. The TCR originated in a human donor in good health, serving as a control. Input material: sorted CD4+, CD8+, or CD8+CD57+ T cells (not recorded which) from PBMCs. V gene TRBV20-1 combines with J gene TRBJ1-1; D is undetermined. The CDR3 DNA is TGCAGTGCTATAGGAGGGTCAGGCACGAAAGCTTTCTTT. Translation gives CSAIGGSGTKAFF.